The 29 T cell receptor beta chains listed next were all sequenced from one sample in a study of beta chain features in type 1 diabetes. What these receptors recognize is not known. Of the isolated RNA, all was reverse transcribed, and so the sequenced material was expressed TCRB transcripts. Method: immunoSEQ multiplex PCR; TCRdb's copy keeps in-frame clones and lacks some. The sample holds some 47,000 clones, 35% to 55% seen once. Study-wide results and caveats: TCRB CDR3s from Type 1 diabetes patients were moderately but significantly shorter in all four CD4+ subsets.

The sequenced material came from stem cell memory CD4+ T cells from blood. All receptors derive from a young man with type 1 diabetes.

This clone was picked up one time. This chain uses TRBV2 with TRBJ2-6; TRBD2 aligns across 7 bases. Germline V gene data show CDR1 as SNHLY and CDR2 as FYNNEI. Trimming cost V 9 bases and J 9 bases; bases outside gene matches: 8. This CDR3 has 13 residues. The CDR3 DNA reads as TGTGCCAGTAGCCGGGACTACGACAACGTCCTGACTTTC. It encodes CASSRDYDNVLTF.

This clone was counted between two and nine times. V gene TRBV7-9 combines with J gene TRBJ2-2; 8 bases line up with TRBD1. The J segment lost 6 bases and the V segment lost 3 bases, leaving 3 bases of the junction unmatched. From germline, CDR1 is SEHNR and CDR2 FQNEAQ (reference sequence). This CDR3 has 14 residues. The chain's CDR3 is CASSFRGQAGELFF. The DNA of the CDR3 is TGTGCCAGCAGCTTCCGGGGACAGGCCGGGGAGCTGTTTTTT. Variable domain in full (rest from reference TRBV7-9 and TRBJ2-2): DTGVSQNPRHKITKRGQNVTFRCDPISEHNRLYWYRQTLGQGPEFLTYFQNEAQLEKSRLLSDRFSAERPKGSFSTLEIQRTEQGDSAMYLCASSFRGQAGELFFGEGSRLTVL.

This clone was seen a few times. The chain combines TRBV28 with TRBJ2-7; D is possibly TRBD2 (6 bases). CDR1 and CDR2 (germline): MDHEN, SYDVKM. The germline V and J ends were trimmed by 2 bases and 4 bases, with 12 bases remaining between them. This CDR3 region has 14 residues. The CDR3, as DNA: TGTGCCAGCAGTTTAACTAGCTCCAGATACGAGCAGTACTTC. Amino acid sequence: CASSLTSSRYEQYF.

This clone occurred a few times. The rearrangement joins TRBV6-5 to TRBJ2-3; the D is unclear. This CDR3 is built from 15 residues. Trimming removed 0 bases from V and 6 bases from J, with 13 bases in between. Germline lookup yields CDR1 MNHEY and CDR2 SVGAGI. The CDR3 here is CASSYSAFLGDTQYF. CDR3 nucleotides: TGTGCCAGCAGTTACTCGGCCTTTTTGGGCGATACGCAGTATTTT.

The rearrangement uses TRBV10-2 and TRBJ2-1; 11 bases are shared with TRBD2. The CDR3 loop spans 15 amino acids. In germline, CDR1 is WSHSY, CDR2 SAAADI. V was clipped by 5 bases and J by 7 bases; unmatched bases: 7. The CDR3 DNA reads TGCGCCAGCAGTAAACTAGCGGGAGTAGGGAATGAGCAGTTCTTC. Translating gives CASSKLAGVGNEQFF.

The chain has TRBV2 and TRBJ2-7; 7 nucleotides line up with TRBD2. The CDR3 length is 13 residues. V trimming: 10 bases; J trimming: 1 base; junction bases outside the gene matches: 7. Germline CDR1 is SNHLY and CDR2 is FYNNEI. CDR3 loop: CATNRDYSYEQYF. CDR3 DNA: TGTGCCACTAACCGGGACTATTCCTACGAGCAGTACTTC.

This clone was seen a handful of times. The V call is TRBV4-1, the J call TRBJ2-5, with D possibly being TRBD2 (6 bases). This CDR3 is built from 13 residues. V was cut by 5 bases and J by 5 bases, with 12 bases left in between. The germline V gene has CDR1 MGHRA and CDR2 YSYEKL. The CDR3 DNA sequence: TGCGCCAGCAGCTCGGGAGTTTGGGAGACCCAGTACTTC. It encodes CASSSGVWETQYF.

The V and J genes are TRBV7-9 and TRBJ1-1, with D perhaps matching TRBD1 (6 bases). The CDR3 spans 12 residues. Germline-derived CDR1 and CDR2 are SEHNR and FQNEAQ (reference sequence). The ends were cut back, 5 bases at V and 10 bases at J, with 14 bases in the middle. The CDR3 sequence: CASSPDSNVAFF. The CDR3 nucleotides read TGTGCCAGCAGCCCGGACAGCAACGTAGCTTTCTTT.

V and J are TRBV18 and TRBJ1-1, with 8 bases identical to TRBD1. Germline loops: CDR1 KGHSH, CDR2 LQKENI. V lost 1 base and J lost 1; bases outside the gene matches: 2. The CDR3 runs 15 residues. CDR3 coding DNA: TGTGCCAGCTCACCACGACAGGGGCAGAACACTGAAGCTTTCTTT. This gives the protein CASSPRQGQNTEAFF. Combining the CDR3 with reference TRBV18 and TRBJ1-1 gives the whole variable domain NAGVMQNPRHLVRRRGQEARLRCSPMKGHSHVYWYRQLPEEGLKFMVYLQKENIIDESGMPKERFSAEFPKEGPSILRIQQVVRGDSAAYFCASSPRQGQNTEAFFGQGTRLTVV.

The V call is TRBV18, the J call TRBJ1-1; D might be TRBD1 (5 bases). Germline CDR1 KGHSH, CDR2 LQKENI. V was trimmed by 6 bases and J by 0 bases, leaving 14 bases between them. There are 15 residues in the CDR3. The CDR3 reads CASSGTFFVNTEAFF. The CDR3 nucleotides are TGTGCCAGCTCGGGGACTTTCTTTGTGAACACTGAAGCTTTCTTT.

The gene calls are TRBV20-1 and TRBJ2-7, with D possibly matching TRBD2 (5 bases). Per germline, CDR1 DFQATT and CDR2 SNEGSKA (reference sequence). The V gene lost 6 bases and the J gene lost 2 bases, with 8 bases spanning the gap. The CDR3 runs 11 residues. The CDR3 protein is CSAPGTYEQYF. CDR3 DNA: TGCAGTGCCCCCGGGACCTACGAGCAGTACTTC.

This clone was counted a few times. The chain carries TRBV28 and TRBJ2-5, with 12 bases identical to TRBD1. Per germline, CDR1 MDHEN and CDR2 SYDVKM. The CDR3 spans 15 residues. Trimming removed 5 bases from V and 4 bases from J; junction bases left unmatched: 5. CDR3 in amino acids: CASSTWDRGRETQYF. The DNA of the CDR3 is TGTGCCAGCAGTACCTGGGACAGGGGGCGAGAGACCCAGTACTTC.

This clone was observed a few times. The CDR3 loop is CASSRDIRGAFF. CDR3 coding DNA: TGTGCCAGCAGCCGAGACATTAGGGGAGCTTTCTTT. The chain joins TRBV7-9 to TRBJ1-1; D is possibly TRBD1 (5 bases). The CDR3 runs 12 residues. Germline assignment: CDR1 SEHNR and CDR2 FQNEAQ (reference sequence). V was cut by 5 bases and J by 10 bases, with 14 bases left in between.

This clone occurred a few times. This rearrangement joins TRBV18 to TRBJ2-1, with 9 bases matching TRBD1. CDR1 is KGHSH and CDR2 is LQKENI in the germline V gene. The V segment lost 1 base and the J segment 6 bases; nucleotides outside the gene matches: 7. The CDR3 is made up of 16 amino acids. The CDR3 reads CASSPRLDRGGNEQFF. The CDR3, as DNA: TGTGCCAGCTCACCACGTTTGGACAGGGGAGGCAATGAGCAGTTCTTC.

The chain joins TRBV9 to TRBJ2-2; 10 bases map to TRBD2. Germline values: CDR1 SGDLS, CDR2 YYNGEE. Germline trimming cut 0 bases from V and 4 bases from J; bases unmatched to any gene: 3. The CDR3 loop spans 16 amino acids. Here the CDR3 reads CASSVELAGPTGELFF. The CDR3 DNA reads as TGTGCCAGCAGCGTAGAACTAGCGGGACCCACCGGGGAGCTGTTTTTT.

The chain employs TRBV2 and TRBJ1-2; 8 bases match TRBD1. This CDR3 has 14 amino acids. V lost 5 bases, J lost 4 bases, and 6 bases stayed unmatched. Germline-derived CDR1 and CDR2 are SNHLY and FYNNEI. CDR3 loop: CASSRQGIGYGYTF. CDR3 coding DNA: TGTGCCAGCAGTAGACAGGGGATCGGCTATGGCTACACCTTC.

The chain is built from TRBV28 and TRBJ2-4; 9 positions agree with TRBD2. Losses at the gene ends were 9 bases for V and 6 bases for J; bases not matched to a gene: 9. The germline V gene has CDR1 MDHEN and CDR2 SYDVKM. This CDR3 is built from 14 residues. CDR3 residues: CASGGGRVRNIQYF. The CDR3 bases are TGTGCCAGTGGGGGCGGGAGGGTGAGAAACATTCAGTACTTC.

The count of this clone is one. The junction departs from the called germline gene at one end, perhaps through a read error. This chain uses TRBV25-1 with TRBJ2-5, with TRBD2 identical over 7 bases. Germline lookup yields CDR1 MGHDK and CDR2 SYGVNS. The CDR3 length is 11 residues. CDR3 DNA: TGTGCCAGCAGTCTGGGCGGGGGTTTGCACTTC. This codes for CASSLGGGLHF.

The CDR3 bases are TGTGCCAGCAGCCTATGGACCCGGGGGAACACCGGGGAGCTGTTTTTT. Amino acid sequence: CASSLWTRGNTGELFF. The J gene is TRBJ2-2, the V gene TRBV5-4, with D possibly being TRBD2 (5 bases). V shed 4 bases and J shed 1 base, with 14 bases lying between them. Germline CDR1 is SGHNT and CDR2 is YYREEE (reference sequence). The CDR3 loop spans 16 amino acids.

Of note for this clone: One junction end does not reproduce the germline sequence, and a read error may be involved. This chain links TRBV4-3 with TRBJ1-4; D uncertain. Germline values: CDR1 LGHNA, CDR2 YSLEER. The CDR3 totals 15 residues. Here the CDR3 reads CASSQEYTRGEKLVF. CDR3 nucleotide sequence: TGCGCCAGCAGCCAAGAATATACGAGAGGTGAAAAACTGGTTTTT.

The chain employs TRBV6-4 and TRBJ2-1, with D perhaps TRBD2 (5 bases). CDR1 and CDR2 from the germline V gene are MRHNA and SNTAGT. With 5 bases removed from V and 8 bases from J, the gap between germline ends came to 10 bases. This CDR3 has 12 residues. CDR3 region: CASSFWRDEQFF. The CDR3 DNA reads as TGTGCCAGCAGTTTTTGGCGGGATGAGCAGTTCTTC.

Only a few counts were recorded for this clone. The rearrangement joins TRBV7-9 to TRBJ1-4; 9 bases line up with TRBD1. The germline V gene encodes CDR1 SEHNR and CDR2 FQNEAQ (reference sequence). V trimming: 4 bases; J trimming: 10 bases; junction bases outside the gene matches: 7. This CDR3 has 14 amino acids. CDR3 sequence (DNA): TGTGCCAGCAGCTCTCGGACAGGGGCCGGAAAACTGTTTTTT. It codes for CASSSRTGAGKLFF.

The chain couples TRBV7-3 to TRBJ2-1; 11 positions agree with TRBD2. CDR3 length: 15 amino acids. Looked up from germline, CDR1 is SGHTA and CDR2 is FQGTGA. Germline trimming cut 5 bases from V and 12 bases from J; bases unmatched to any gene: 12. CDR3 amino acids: CASSAIAGGPLVQFF. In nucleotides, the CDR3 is TGTGCCAGCAGCGCCATAGCGGGAGGGCCCCTGGTGCAGTTCTTC.

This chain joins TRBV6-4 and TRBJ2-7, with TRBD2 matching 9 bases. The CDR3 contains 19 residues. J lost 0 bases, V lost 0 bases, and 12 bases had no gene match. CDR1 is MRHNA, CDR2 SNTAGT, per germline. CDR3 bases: TGTGCCAGCAGTGACTCAATGGCGGGAGGGCCTTACCGCTCCTACGAGCAGTACTTC. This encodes CASSDSMAGGPYRSYEQYF.

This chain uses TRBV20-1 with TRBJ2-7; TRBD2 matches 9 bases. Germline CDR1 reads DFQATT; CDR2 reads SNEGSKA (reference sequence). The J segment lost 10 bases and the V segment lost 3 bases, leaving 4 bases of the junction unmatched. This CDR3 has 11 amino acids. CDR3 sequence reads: CSARVSGSQYF. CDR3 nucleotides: TGCAGTGCTAGGGTTAGCGGGAGTCAGTACTTC.

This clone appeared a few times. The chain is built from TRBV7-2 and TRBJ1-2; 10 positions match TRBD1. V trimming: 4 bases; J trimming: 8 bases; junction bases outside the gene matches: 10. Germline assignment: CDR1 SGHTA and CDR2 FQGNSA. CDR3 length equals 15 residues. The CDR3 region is CASSSGQGNFYGYTF. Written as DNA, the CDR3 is TGTGCCAGCAGCTCGGGACAGGGGAATTTCTACGGCTACACCTTC.

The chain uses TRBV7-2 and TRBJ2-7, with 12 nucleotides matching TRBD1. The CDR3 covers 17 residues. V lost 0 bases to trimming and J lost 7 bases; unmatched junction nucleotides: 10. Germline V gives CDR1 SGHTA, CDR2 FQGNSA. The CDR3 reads CASSLARPGQGAGEQYF. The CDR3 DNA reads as TGTGCCAGCAGCTTAGCCCGACCGGGACAGGGGGCGGGGGAGCAGTACTTC.

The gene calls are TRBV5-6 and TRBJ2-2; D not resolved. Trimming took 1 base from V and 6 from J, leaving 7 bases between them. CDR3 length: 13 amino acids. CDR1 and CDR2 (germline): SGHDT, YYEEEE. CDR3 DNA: TGTGCCAGCAGCTTGTCGGGTTCCGGGGAGCTGTTTTTT. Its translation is CASSLSGSGELFF.

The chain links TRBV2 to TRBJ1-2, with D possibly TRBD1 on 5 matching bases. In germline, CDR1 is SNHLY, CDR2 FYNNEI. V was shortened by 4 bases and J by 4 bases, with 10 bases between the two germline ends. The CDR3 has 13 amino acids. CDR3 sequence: CASSVRGVYGYTF. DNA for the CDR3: TGTGCCAGCAGTGTACGGGGGGTCTATGGCTACACCTTC.